The entry below gives a single T cell receptor beta chain sequence along with its context. Its specificity is unknown. Repertoires were generated with immunoSEQ multiplex PCR, while TCRdb's copy carries only in-frame clones and drops some. This table has 85,000 to 100,000 clones, 60% to 75% appearing once. CD45RO+ cells were combined with CCR7-negative CD45RA+ TemRA cells to form CD8 memory. V shed 0 bases and J shed 10 bases, with 24 bases lying between them. The germline CDR1 and CDR2 sequences are SGHAT and FQNNGV. CDR3 length: 18 amino acids. This specimen comes from a study of shared clonotypes between healthy human individuals. Study-wide results and limits: Researchers sampled only blood; tissue repertoires likely differ. Compared with memory subsets, naive subsets generally had larger estimated richness. Of the naive CD4 clonotypes, approximately 5% were shared across several donors.

This clonotype was obtained from a man aged 25-45 years in good health. The material sequenced was memory CD8+ T cells sorted from blood. The subset: CD45RO+ cells pooled with CCR7-negative TemRA cells. The V call is TRBV11-2, the J call TRBJ2-2; TRBD2 might be the D (6 bases). For the CDR3, the DNA is TGTGCCAGCAGCTTAGAAGGTCCAACTAGCTCGGGAATCGAGGAGCTGTTTTTT. It translates to CASSLEGPTSSGIEELFF.